These 26 T cell receptor beta chains were all obtained from the same sample, sequenced in a study of T cell repertoires in cytomegalovirus infection. Their recognized antigens are unknown. TCRdb recomputed calls from the reads with MiXCR, one row per CDR3 protein. The table records 700,000 to 950,000 distinct CDR3 sequences, over 25% of them present only once. The specimen was cultured CD8+ T cells from PBMCs, collected from culture after CMV antigen stimulation. The receptors stem from a human donor in good health (CMV status not recorded). Some clones in this sample may be carry-over from other donors' samples.

This clonotype was recorded once. The chain combines TRBV9 with TRBJ2-7; possible D gene TRBD1, 6 bases. The CDR3 length is 11 residues. V lost 4 bases, J lost 11 bases, and 13 bases lay in between. Germline V gene sequence: CDR1 SGDLS, CDR2 YYNGEE. The CDR3 sequence: CASSNKGVEYF. The CDR3 bases are TGTGCCAGCAGCAACAAGGGGGTTGAGTACTTC.

Note on this clonotype: Since no conserved phenylalanine or tryptophan closes the CDR3, a read error is the likely cause. The limits of the CDR3 on the DNA are not certain, so only TCRdb's listed CDR3 is given. The chain carries TRBV5-3 and TRBJ2-1; the table's D call TRBD1 went unverified against the DNA. TRBV5-3 is known as an ORF, though its function is uncertain. From its first to its last residue, the CDR3 has 13 amino acids. CDR3 sequence: CARSLVRGGPPPV.

The chain has TRBV27 and TRBJ2-2, with D possibly TRBD2 on 6 matching bases. This CDR3 spans 13 amino acids. The germline V gene has CDR1 MNHEY and CDR2 SMNVEV (reference sequence). CDR3 protein: CVTGGSATGELFF. CDR3 nucleotides: TGTGTTACTGGAGGGTCCGCCACCGGGGAGCTGTTTTTT.

This clonotype was seen a few times. The chain combines TRBV5-1 with TRBJ2-1, with TRBD2 identical over 12 bases. The V segment lost 0 bases and the J segment 3 bases; nucleotides outside the gene matches: 1. The CDR3 is 16 amino acids. Germline CDR1 SGHRS, CDR2 YFSETQ. The CDR3 nucleotides are TGCGCCAGCAGCTTGGTGGGACTAGCGGGCTACAATGAGCAGTTCTTC. It specifies CASSLVGLAGYNEQFF.

The rearrangement links TRBV20-1 to TRBJ2-3; D is undetermined. The CDR3 loop spans 13 amino acids. The V gene lost 4 bases and the J gene lost 1 base, with 9 bases spanning the gap. Germline V gives CDR1 DFQATT, CDR2 SNEGSKA (reference sequence). As DNA, the CDR3 is TGCAGTGCTAATGGCAGGCGCACAGATACGCAGTATTTT. Residues: CSANGRRTDTQYF.

The V call is TRBV7-2, the J call TRBJ1-4; possible D gene TRBD1, 5 bases. Trimming took off 2 bases at V and 5 bases at J, with 21 bases between the two ends. The germline CDR1 and CDR2 sequences are SGHTA and FQGNSA. The CDR3 loop spans 18 amino acids. The CDR3 region has the DNA TGTGCCAGCAGCTTACGGCGTGGTGGGGCCGTGAGAAATGAAAAACTGTTTTTT. Amino acids: CASSLRRGGAVRNEKLFF.

The V gene is TRBV29-1, the J gene TRBJ1-3; D uncertain. The germline CDR1 and CDR2 sequences are SQVTM and ANQGSEA. V lost 5 bases and J 0 bases, leaving 11 bases between the germline ends. The CDR3 extends over 14 amino acids. CDR3 nucleotides: TGCAGCGTTATTACACTGAACTCTGGAAACACCATATATTTT. Its protein is CSVITLNSGNTIYF.

The gene calls are TRBV27 and TRBJ2-7; 8 bases match TRBD2. This CDR3 contains 15 residues. Trimming at V came to 2 bases and at J to 3 bases, leaving 6 bases not matched to a gene. CDR1 MNHEY and CDR2 SMNVEV come from the germline V gene (reference sequence). The CDR3 reads CASSLRGGGFYEQYV. CDR3 nucleotides: TGTGCCAGCAGTTTACGGGGGGGGGGGTTCTACGAGCAGTACGTC.

The chain combines TRBV2 with TRBJ1-2; possibly TRBD1 for D (5 bases). CDR1 is SNHLY and CDR2 is FYNNEI in the germline V gene. The CDR3 consists of 13 residues. V was trimmed by 7 bases and J by 4 bases, leaving 13 bases between them. The CDR3 nucleotides read TGTGCCAGCACCCCTACGGGGGGCTATGGCTACACCTTC. Its translation is CASTPTGGYGYTF.

This clonotype was picked up many times. The rearrangement joins TRBV7-2 to TRBJ2-5, with 11 bases that match TRBD2. Germline V gene sequence: CDR1 SGHTA, CDR2 FQGNSA. J gave up 5 bases and V 3 bases, and 5 bases lay outside the gene matches. The CDR3 has 15 residues. CDR3 protein: CASSFLAGGGETQYF. The CDR3 coding sequence is TGTGCCAGCAGCTTTCTAGCGGGGGGAGGGGAGACCCAGTACTTC.

The CDR3 here is CAISGLMQGENIATDTQYF. The CDR3 nucleotides read TGTGCCATCAGTGGTTTAATGCAGGGGGAAAACATAGCCACAGATACGCAGTATTTT. This chain joins TRBV10-3 and TRBJ2-3, with TRBD1 matching over 7 bases. Germline lookup yields CDR1 ENHRY and CDR2 SYGVKD. The CDR3 is 19 amino acids. Unmatched junction bases numbered 18, after V lost 4 bases and J lost 2 bases.

This clonotype appeared a few times. The chain employs TRBV2 and TRBJ2-1, with TRBD1 matching over 11 bases. CDR1 and CDR2 from the germline V gene are SNHLY and FYNNEI. The CDR3 has 15 amino acids. The junction had 3 bases not matched to a gene; V was cut back by 1 base and J by 7 bases. The CDR3, as DNA: TGTGCCAGCAGTGAAGTCGGGACAGGGGGGAATGAGCAGTTCTTC. This gives the protein CASSEVGTGGNEQFF. The variable domain in full, with the rest retrieved from reference TRBV2 and TRBJ2-1, is EPEVTQTPSHQVTQMGQEVILRCVPISNHLYFYWYRQILGQKVEFLVSFYNNEISEKSEIFDDQFSVERPDGSNFTLKIRSTKLEDSAMYFCASSEVGTGGNEQFFGPGTRLTVL.

The chain is built from TRBV7-9 and TRBJ2-5; TRBD1 aligns across 10 bases. The CDR3 totals 18 residues. Germline CDR1 and CDR2: SEHNR and FQNEAQ (reference sequence). After removal of 4 bases from V and 2 bases from J, the junction contained 13 bases not matched to a gene. The CDR3 spells CASSSFKTGGKSQETQYF. DNA of the CDR3: TGTGCCAGCAGCTCTTTTAAGACAGGGGGCAAAAGTCAAGAGACCCAGTACTTC.

This clonotype showed up just once. This chain links TRBV28 with TRBJ2-1; 10 bases align to TRBD2. V lost 5 bases and J lost 10; bases outside the gene matches: 8. Looked up from germline, CDR1 is MDHEN and CDR2 is SYDVKM. The CDR3 covers 14 residues. This CDR3 is CASSGQRGGLEQFF. The CDR3 DNA sequence: TGTGCCAGCAGTGGTCAGCGGGGGGGCCTCGAGCAGTTCTTC.

This clonotype was counted at least ten times. The chain carries TRBV6-5 and TRBJ2-2; TRBD2 matches 8 bases. The CDR3 length is 16 residues. V dropped 2 bases and J dropped 4; count of bases not matched to a gene: 6. Germline assignment: CDR1 MNHEY and CDR2 SVGAGI. CDR3 sequence reads: CASSYGGGPGTGELFF. For the CDR3, the DNA is TGTGCCAGCAGTTACGGCGGGGGGCCGGGCACCGGGGAGCTGTTTTTT.

Only a few counts were recorded for this clonotype. The chain has TRBV6-1 and TRBJ2-2, with 11 nucleotides matching TRBD1. Unmatched junction bases numbered 6, after V lost 6 bases and J lost 6 bases. Germline V CDR1 and CDR2: MNHNS, SASEGT. This CDR3 spans 15 amino acids. CDR3 in amino acids: CASRSGQGGAGELFF. The CDR3 DNA reads as TGTGCCAGCAGGTCGGGACAGGGGGGAGCCGGGGAGCTGTTTTTT.

CDR3 residues: CASSQDWATNEKLFF. DNA of the CDR3: TGCGCCAGCAGCCAAGATTGGGCAACTAATGAAAAACTGTTTTTT. The rearrangement links TRBV4-1 to TRBJ1-4, with unresolved D. There are 15 residues in the CDR3. The V gene's germline CDR1 is MGHRA and CDR2 YSYEKL. V lost 0 bases to trimming and J lost 0 bases, with 5 bases between them.

The chain links TRBV7-9 to TRBJ2-5, with a possible D match to TRBD1 (6 bases). The CDR3 spans 15 residues. Trimming removed 4 bases from V and 0 bases from J, with 12 bases in between. Germline assignment: CDR1 SEHNR and CDR2 FQNEAQ (reference sequence). CDR3 sequence (DNA): TGTGCCAGCAGCTCCCCCGACAGGAACCAAGAGACCCAGTACTTC. Translated: CASSSPDRNQETQYF.

This clonotype occurred a few times. The chain is built from TRBV5-4 and TRBJ1-1; D ambiguous. V gave up 4 bases and J gave up 4 bases, with 20 bases separating them. Germline lookup yields CDR1 SGHNT and CDR2 YYREEE (reference sequence). The CDR3 extends over 16 amino acids. CDR3 sequence (DNA): TGTGCCAGCAGCCTCCAAAGGCCGTTTGAGTTCACTGAAGCTTTCTTT. Encoded protein: CASSLQRPFEFTEAFF. Full variable domain (missing parts from reference TRBV5-4 and TRBJ1-1): ETGVTQSPTHLIKTRGQQVTLRCSSQSGHNTVSWYQQALGQGPQFIFQYYREEENGRGNFPPRFSGLQFPNYSSELNVNALELDDSALYLCASSLQRPFEFTEAFFGQGTRLTVV.

This chain uses TRBV27 with TRBJ1-4, with 8 bases fitting TRBD1. Germline trimming cut 7 bases from V and 8 bases from J; bases unmatched to any gene: 12. The CDR3 is 15 amino acids. Germline V gene lookup returns CDR1 MNHEY and CDR2 SMNVEV (reference sequence). The DNA of the CDR3 is TGTGCCAGCAAATTCCTCCAGGGGGCTAGCGAAAAACTGTTTTTT. Residues: CASKFLQGASEKLFF.

The V and J genes are TRBV7-9 and TRBJ2-2; D possibly corresponds to TRBD1 (6 bases). The germline V gene has CDR1 SEHNR and CDR2 FQNEAQ (reference sequence). CDR3 size: 15 residues. Trimming cost V 5 bases and J 4 bases, with 14 bases left between them. CDR3 sequence reads: CASSQQGIGTGELFF. CDR3 DNA sequence: TGTGCCAGCAGCCAACAGGGAATCGGCACCGGGGAGCTGTTTTTT.

With regard to this clonotype: The junction departs from germline at one end; a sequencing error may be responsible. The chain combines TRBV12-3 or TRBV12-4 with TRBJ1-5; 9 bases fit TRBD1. This CDR3 comprises 12 residues. CDR3 sequence reads: CASSNGQGSLSF. CDR3 in DNA: TGTGCCAGCAGCAATGGACAGGGGTCCCTATCGTTT.

The chain employs TRBV4-3 and TRBJ2-1; TRBD2 matches at 9 bases. CDR1 is LGHNA and CDR2 is YSLEER in the germline V gene. The ends lost 1 base at V and 7 bases at J; junction bases unmatched: 8. The CDR3 consists of 16 residues. The CDR3 loop is CASSQVPSGGYNEQFF. Written as DNA, the CDR3 is TGCGCCAGCAGCCAAGTCCCAAGCGGGGGGTATAATGAGCAGTTCTTC.

This clonotype was counted ten times or more. The genes are TRBV12-3 or TRBV12-4 and TRBJ2-2, with D possibly TRBD1 on 6 matching bases. CDR3 length: 13 residues. V was clipped by 5 bases and J by 7 bases, with 11 bases between them. CDR3 residues: CASSPGVIGELFF. The CDR3 nucleotides read TGTGCCAGCAGTCCAGGGGTCATCGGGGAGCTGTTTTTT.

This clonotype has more than one count but fewer than ten. The chain recombines TRBV7-9 with TRBJ1-2, with 7 bases fitting TRBD1. The ends lost 1 base at V and 8 bases at J; junction bases unmatched: 7. CDR3 length: 14 residues. Germline values: CDR1 SEHNR, CDR2 FQNEAQ (reference sequence). As DNA, the CDR3 is TGTGCCAGCAGCTTAGGACAGGGTGGTGAAGGCTACACCTTC. Protein sequence: CASSLGQGGEGYTF.

The chain combines TRBV4-2 with TRBJ1-1; TRBD1 is a possible D gene (5 bases). The CDR3 is 12 residues long. The germline V and J ends were trimmed by 4 bases and 7 bases, with 10 bases remaining between them. Germline V gene lookup returns CDR1 LGHNA and CDR2 YNFKEQ. The CDR3 DNA reads TGTGCCAGCAGCCTGACAGTTAGTGAAGCTTTCTTT. It yields the protein CASSLTVSEAFF.